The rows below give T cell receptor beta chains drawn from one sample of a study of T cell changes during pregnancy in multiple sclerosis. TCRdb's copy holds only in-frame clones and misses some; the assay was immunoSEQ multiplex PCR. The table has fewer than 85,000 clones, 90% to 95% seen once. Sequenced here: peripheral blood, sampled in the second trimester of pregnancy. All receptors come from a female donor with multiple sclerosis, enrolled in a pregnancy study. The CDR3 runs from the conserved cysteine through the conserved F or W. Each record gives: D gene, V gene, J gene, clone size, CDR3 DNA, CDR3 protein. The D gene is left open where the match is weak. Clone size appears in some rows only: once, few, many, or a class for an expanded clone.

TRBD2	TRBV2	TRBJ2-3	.	TGTGCCAGCACCCGGACTAGCGGACTCACAGATACGCAGTATTTT	CASTRTSGLTDTQYF
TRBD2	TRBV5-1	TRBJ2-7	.	TGCGCCAGCAGCATCGGACTAGCGACGTACGAGCAGTACTTC	CASSIGLATYEQYF
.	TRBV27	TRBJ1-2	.	TGTGCCAGCAGTCCCCTCCTACAGGGACCTAACTATGGCTACACCTTC	CASSPLLQGPNYGYTF
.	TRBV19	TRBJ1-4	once	TGTGCCAGTAGCTACAGGGTTAATGAAAAACTGTTTTTT	CASSYRVNEKLFF
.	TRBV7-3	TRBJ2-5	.	TGTGCCAGCAGCCTCCTACAGGGCTTCTCGGAGACCCAGTACTTC	CASSLLQGFSETQYF
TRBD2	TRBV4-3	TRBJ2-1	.	TGCGCCAGCAACAGTAGAGGGTTAGCGGGAGCACAGGAGCAGTTCTTC	CASNSRGLAGAQEQFF
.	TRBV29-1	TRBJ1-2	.	TGCAGCGTCATACCAAGAGGGGGTTTGAATGGCTACACCTTC	CSVIPRGGLNGYTF
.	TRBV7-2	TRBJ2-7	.	TGTGCCAGCAGCCTGGAGCTGACGAGCTCCTACGAGCAGTACTTC	CASSLELTSSYEQYF
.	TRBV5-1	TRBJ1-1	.	TGCGCCAGCAGCGGCCTTGTTACGAACACTGAAGCTTTCTTT	CASSGLVTNTEAFF
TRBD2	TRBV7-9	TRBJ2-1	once	TGTGCCAGCGAGCTCGTCGCGGGAGGGCTAAATGAGCAGTTCTTC	CASELVAGGLNEQFF
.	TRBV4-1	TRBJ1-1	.	TGCGCCAGCAGACTAGGGAACACTGAAGCTTTCTTT	CASRLGNTEAFF
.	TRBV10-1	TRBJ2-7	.	TGCGCCAGCAGGCCGGAGTTCGGCTACGAGCAGTACTTC	CASRPEFGYEQYF
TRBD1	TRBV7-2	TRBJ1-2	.	TGTGCCAGCAGCTTAGGTTATCAGGGGGCATTGAACTATGGCTACACCTTC	CASSLGYQGALNYGYTF
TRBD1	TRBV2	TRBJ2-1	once	TGTGCCAGCAGTCAGGACAGGGGTTACAATGAGCAGTTCTTC	CASSQDRGYNEQFF
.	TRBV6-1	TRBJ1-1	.	TGTGCCAGCAGTGAAAAACGGGTTATGAACACTGAAGCTTTCTTT	CASSEKRVMNTEAFF
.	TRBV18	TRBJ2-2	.	TGTGCCAGCTCCCTACTAGGGACCGGGGAGCTGTTTTTT	CASSLLGTGELFF
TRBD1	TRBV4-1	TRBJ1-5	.	TGCGCCAGCAGCCTACGGGCAGGGGGTAGCCAGCCCCAGCATTTT	CASSLRAGGSQPQHF
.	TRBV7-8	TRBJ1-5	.	TGTGCCAGCAGCTTTCTGGGACACCTAAATCAGCCCCAGCATTTT	CASSFLGHLNQPQHF
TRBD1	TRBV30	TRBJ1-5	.	TGTGCCTGGAGCCCCGGACAGGGCAATCAGCCCCAGCATTTT	CAWSPGQGNQPQHF
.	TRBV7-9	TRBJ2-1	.	TGTGCCAGCAGCTCACCTCCCGGGACTCATCAGTTCTTC	CASSSPPGTHQFF
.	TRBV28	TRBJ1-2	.	TGTGCCAGCAAAACCCCGGGGGGCTATGGCTACACCTTC	CASKTPGGYGYTF
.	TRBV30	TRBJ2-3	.	TGTGCCTGGAGCTTCATGGCAGGGAATACGCAGTATTTT	CAWSFMAGNTQYF
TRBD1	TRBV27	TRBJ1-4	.	TGTGCCACCCGACAGGGGATCACTAATGAAAAACTGTTTTTT	CATRQGITNEKLFF
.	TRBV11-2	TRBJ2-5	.	TGTGCCAGCAGCTTAGAGGTCAGGATTGGAGAGACCCAGTACTTC	CASSLEVRIGETQYF
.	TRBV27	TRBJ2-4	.	TGTGCCAGCAGGGAACAGGGAAACATTCAGTACTTC	CASREQGNIQYF
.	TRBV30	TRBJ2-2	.	TGTGCCTGGATCTCAAGGGGTTACACCGGGGAGCTGTTTTTT	CAWISRGYTGELFF
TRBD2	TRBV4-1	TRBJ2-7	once	TGCGCCAGCAGCTTGGGGACTAGCGTTGGCGAGCAGTACTTC	CASSLGTSVGEQYF
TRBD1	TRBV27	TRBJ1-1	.	TGTGCCAGCAGTTTAAAGGCACAGGGGAGGTACTTCTTT	CASSLKAQGRYFF
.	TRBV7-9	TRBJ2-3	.	TGTGCCAGCAGCCTCACGACTAACCCACACACAGATACGCAGTATTTT	CASSLTTNPHTDTQYF
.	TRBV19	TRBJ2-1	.	TGTGCCAGTAGCGCCACAGCGGACAATGAGCAGTTCTTC	CASSATADNEQFF
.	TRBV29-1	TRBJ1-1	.	TGCAGCACTATTACAGGTTCCCTGAACACTGAAGCTTTCTTT	CSTITGSLNTEAFF
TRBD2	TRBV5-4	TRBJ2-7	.	TGTGCCAGCAGCTTCAAAGCGGGAAGCGAGCAGTACTTC	CASSFKAGSEQYF
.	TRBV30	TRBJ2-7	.	TGTGCCAGAGCCGCAGGGCGCGAGCAGTACTTC	CARAAGREQYF
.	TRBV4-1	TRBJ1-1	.	TGCGCCAGCAGCCAATCCCTGAGGTCTCATAACGAAGCTTTCTTT	CASSQSLRSHNEAFF
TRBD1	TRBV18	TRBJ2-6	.	TGTGCCAGCTCACCACCGCGGCAGGGGGAAAACGTCCTGACTTTC	CASSPPRQGENVLTF
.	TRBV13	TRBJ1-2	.	TGTGCCAGCAGCTCACAGGGAGGGGATGGCTACACCTTC	CASSSQGGDGYTF
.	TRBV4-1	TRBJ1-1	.	TGCGCCAGCAGCCGGGGAGACATGAACACTGAAGCTTTCTTT	CASSRGDMNTEAFF
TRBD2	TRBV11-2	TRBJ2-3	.	TGTGCCAGCAACTTACTAGCGGGAGGGTCTAGCACAGATACGCAGTATTTT	CASNLLAGGSSTDTQYF
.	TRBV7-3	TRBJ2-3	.	TGTGCCAGCAGACGAGACTTTTCAGATACGCAGTATTTT	CASRRDFSDTQYF
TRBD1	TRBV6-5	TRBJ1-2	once	TGTGCCAGCAGCCCTAGACAGGGGGCGATATATGGCTACACCTTC	CASSPRQGAIYGYTF
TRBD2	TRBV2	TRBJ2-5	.	TGTGCCAGCAGGGAAACCATGGCTAGCGGCCCACAAGAGACCCAGTACTTC	CASRETMASGPQETQYF
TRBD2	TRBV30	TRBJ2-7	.	TGTGCCTGGGAGAGGGCGGGAGGGCCTAGGCAGTACTTC	CAWERAGGPRQYF
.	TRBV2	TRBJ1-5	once	TGTGCCAGCAGTGAAGCCCCGATAGCAGGACACTACCGAACTAGCAATCAGCCCCAGCATTTT	CASSEAPIAGHYRTSNQPQHF
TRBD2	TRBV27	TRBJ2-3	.	TGTGCCAGCAGTTCCTCGGGACTAGCCCTCACAGATACGCAGTATTTT	CASSSSGLALTDTQYF
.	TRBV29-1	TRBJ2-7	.	TGCAGCGTTCGAGACGGACTATACGAGCAGTACTTC	CSVRDGLYEQYF
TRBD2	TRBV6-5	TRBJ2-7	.	TGTGCCAGCAGAACTAGCGGGACCTACGAGCAGTACTTC	CASRTSGTYEQYF
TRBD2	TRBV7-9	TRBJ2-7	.	TGTGCCAGCAGCCCTAGACTAGCCATCGGGGGCGAGCAGTACTTC	CASSPRLAIGGEQYF
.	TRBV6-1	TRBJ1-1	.	TGTGCCAGCAGTGAATCCAGACGGGAGAACACTGAAGCTTTCTTT	CASSESRRENTEAFF
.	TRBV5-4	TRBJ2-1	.	TGTGCCAGCAGCAAAGCTGTCTACAATGAGCAGTTCTTC	CASSKAVYNEQFF
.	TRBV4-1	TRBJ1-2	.	TGCGCCAGCAGCCAAGTGGTCGGAGGGCGGAGGGGCTACACCTTC	CASSQVVGGRRGYTF
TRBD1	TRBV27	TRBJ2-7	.	TGTGCCAGCAGTTTAAACAGGGGAGTGGGGTACGAGCAGTACTTC	CASSLNRGVGYEQYF
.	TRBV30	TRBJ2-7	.	TGTGCCTGGAGTGTAGGGGACATAACCTACGAGCAGTACTTC	CAWSVGDITYEQYF
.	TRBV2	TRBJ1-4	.	TGTGCCAGCAGCCGAGGGCTACAGATTCATAATGAAAAACTGTTTTTT	CASSRGLQIHNEKLFF
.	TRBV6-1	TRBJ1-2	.	TGTGCCAGCAGTGGAGAGTCCAAGAGTTATGGCTACACCTTC	CASSGESKSYGYTF
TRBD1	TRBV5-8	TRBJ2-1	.	TGTGCCAGCAGTCCTGTGGGTGGGGTTTACAGGGGTCGGACACACAATGAGCAGTTCTTC	CASSPVGGVYRGRTHNEQFF